These 15 T cell receptor beta chains share one sample of origin, sequenced in a study of T cells after posttransplantation cyclophosphamide. The method was immunoSEQ multiplex PCR; TCRdb's version includes in-frame clones alone and lacks a portion of them. The specimen has about 36,000 clones, none found just once. The sequencing input was PBMCs. These receptors were taken from a girl between 10 and 17 years old in good health, CMV-negative, and a related stem cell transplant donor.

This clone was picked up many times. The V and J genes are TRBV4-1 and TRBJ2-5; 9 positions match TRBD1. The junction had 6 bases not matched to a gene; V was cut back by 6 bases and J by 7 bases. This CDR3 has 13 amino acids. In germline, CDR1 is MGHRA, CDR2 YSYEKL. The CDR3 is CASRVDRGGTQYF. In nucleotides, the CDR3 is TGCGCCAGCAGAGTTGACAGGGGGGGGACCCAGTACTTC.

There are many counts of this clone. This chain links TRBV7-9 with TRBJ1-2, with 7 positions matching TRBD1. The V gene end was trimmed by 5 bases and the J gene end by 7 bases; junction bases not matched to a gene: 7. CDR1 and CDR2 from the germline V gene are SEHNR and FQNEAQ (reference sequence). The CDR3 sequence is 13 residues long. Here the CDR3 DNA reads TGTGCCAGCAGCGTGGACAGGAATGGTGGCTACACCTTC. Amino acid sequence: CASSVDRNGGYTF.

For this clone: It may be a read error: a sequence one base away is much more abundant. The chain carries TRBV6-4 and TRBJ2-3; 10 nucleotides match TRBD2. Germline lookup yields CDR1 MRHNA and CDR2 SNTAGT. V was clipped by 3 bases and J by 0 bases; unmatched bases: 0. The length of the CDR3 is 15 residues. For the CDR3, the DNA is TGTGCCAGCAGTGAACTAGCGGGGAGCACAGATACGCAGTATTTT. Residues: CASSELAGSTDTQYF.

At least ten counts were recorded for this clone. V usage is TRBV1 and J usage is TRBJ2-7; the listed D gene, TRBD2, was not tested against the DNA. TRBV1 is designated a pseudogene. CDR3 length equals 16 residues. The DNA for the CDR3 is TGCACCAGCACCTTCCCCTGGGCTAGCGGGCGATACGAGCAGTACTTC. As protein: CTSTFPWASGRYEQYF.

This clone was picked up many times. The chain combines TRBV19 with TRBJ2-5, with 8 bases aligning to TRBD1. The length of the CDR3 is 15 residues. After removal of 1 base from V and 5 bases from J, the junction contained 6 bases not matched to a gene. Germline values: CDR1 LNHDA, CDR2 SQIVND (reference sequence). As DNA, the CDR3 is TGTGCCAGTAGTATAGGCTGGACAGGGACGGAGACCCAGTACTTC. It codes for CASSIGWTGTETQYF. Looking up the rest from reference TRBV19 and TRBJ2-5 gives the full variable domain: DGGITQSPKYLFRKEGQNVTLSCEQNLNHDAMYWYRQDPGQGLRLIYYSQIVNDFQKGDIAEGYSVSREKKESFPLTVTSAQKNPTAFYLCASSIGWTGTETQYFGPGTRLLVL.

The sample holds a few counts of this clone. This sequence joins TRBV28 and TRBJ2-7, with D possibly matching TRBD1 (6 bases). The CDR3 is 14 amino acids. The V and J ends lost 7 bases and 6 bases respectively, with 19 bases between them. Germline V gene lookup returns CDR1 MDHEN and CDR2 SYDVKM. The CDR3 here is CASIEPGVSGEQYF. Written as DNA, the CDR3 is TGTGCCAGCATTGAGCCAGGGGTAAGTGGCGAGCAGTACTTC.

At least ten counts were recorded for this clone. The chain links TRBV30 to TRBJ1-5, with D tentatively TRBD1 (6 bases). Trimming cost V 2 bases and J 9 bases, with 14 bases left between them. The germline V gene has CDR1 GTSNPN and CDR2 SVGIG (reference sequence). The length of the CDR3 is 13 residues. The chain's CDR3 is CAWSLTGEGPQHF. In DNA form, the CDR3 reads TGTGCCTGGAGTTTGACAGGTGAAGGGCCCCAGCATTTT.

This clone occurred many times. The chain links TRBV6-1 to TRBJ2-7; no clear D. Germline assignment: CDR1 MNHNS and CDR2 SASEGT. This CDR3 has 13 residues. V shed 3 bases and J shed 1 base, with 7 bases lying between them. The CDR3 loop reads CASSDPSSYEQYF. In nucleotides, the CDR3 is TGTGCCAGCAGTGATCCCTCTTCCTACGAGCAGTACTTC.

There are many counts of this clone. The chain combines TRBV18 with TRBJ1-1; TRBD1 is a possible D gene (5 bases). This CDR3 is 15 amino acids long. Germline CDR1 reads KGHSH; CDR2 reads LQKENI. V shed 5 bases and J shed 2 bases, with 15 bases lying between them. CDR3 amino acids: CASSDRTRQNTEAFF. CDR3 sequence (DNA): TGTGCCAGCTCAGACCGGACACGGCAAAACACTGAAGCTTTCTTT.

The genes are TRBV19 and TRBJ2-7, with 11 positions matching TRBD1. The V and J ends lost 10 bases and 10 bases, in that order; junction bases with no gene match: 9. CDR3 length: 12 amino acids. The V gene's germline CDR1 is LNHDA and CDR2 SQIVND (reference sequence). The CDR3 sequence is CATTDRGPEQYF. CDR3 DNA sequence: TGTGCCACAACGGACAGGGGGCCCGAACAGTACTTC.

In its sample, this clone was seen many times. The chain couples TRBV19 to TRBJ2-5; 8 nucleotides match TRBD1. This CDR3 contains 16 residues. V lost 3 bases and J lost 5; bases outside the gene matches: 11. The germline V gene has CDR1 LNHDA and CDR2 SQIVND (reference sequence). The CDR3 DNA reads as TGTGCCAGTAGTATTCAAGGACAGGGCTTTGGGGAGACCCAGTACTTC. It is translated as CASSIQGQGFGETQYF. The complete variable domain, with remaining parts taken from reference TRBV19 and TRBJ2-5, reads DGGITQSPKYLFRKEGQNVTLSCEQNLNHDAMYWYRQDPGQGLRLIYYSQIVNDFQKGDIAEGYSVSREKKESFPLTVTSAQKNPTAFYLCASSIQGQGFGETQYFGPGTRLLVL.

This clone was seen repeatedly, ten times or more. The CDR3 DNA reads TGTGCCAGTAGTATGCTATCGACAGGGGAGCAGTACTTC. Translating it yields CASSMLSTGEQYF. The V and J genes are TRBV19 and TRBJ2-7; 7 bases agree with TRBD1. The CDR3 spans 13 residues. Germline V gene data show CDR1 as LNHDA and CDR2 as SQIVND (reference sequence). V was clipped by 3 bases and J by 7 bases; unmatched bases: 6.

This chain connects TRBV5-4 to TRBJ2-5, with 8 bases that match TRBD1. Germline CDR1 SGHNT, CDR2 YYREEE (reference sequence). Trimming at V came to 3 bases and at J to 4 bases, leaving 8 bases not matched to a gene. The CDR3 spans 15 residues. The CDR3 DNA is TGTGCCAGCAGCTACCCGGACAGGGTAGGAGAGACCCAGTACTTC. Translation: CASSYPDRVGETQYF.

This clone has at least ten counts. This chain links TRBV7-2 with TRBJ2-5, with 7 bases matching TRBD1. The CDR3 is made up of 18 amino acids. CDR1 and CDR2 from the germline V gene are SGHTA and FQGNSA. After removal of 2 bases from V and 1 base from J, the junction contained 13 bases not matched to a gene. CDR3 sequence (DNA): TGTGCCAGCAGCTTATTTCCTAGGACAGGTAGGGTCCAAGAGACCCAGTACTTC. This translates into CASSLFPRTGRVQETQYF.

The CDR3 region is CASSATPGGGSTDTQYF. CDR3 sequence (DNA): TGTGCCAGCAGTGCAACACCAGGGGGAGGTAGCACAGATACGCAGTATTTT. This chain uses TRBV27 with TRBJ2-3; tentatively, D is TRBD1 (7 bases). The length of the CDR3 is 17 residues. Germline V lookup: CDR1 MNHEY, CDR2 SMNVEV (reference sequence). With 5 bases removed from V and 0 bases from J, the gap between germline ends came to 18 bases.